What follows are 2 T cell receptor beta chains derived from one specimen sequenced in a study of blood T cell repertoires in COVID-19. The protocol was immunoSEQ multiplex PCR, while the TCRdb copy is restricted to in-frame clones and leaves out a portion. The profile shows roughly 120,000 clones, roughly nine tenths of them singletons. Sequencing was done on a sample of peripheral blood. The receptors were sampled from a man aged 45 to 65 with active COVID-19.

The V call is TRBV24-1, the J call TRBJ2-5; tentative D call: TRBD2 (6 bases). Germline CDR1 KGHDR, CDR2 SFDVKD. This CDR3 contains 13 residues. The CDR3 loop is CASQEMGGETQYF. CDR3 bases: TGTGCTTCCCAAGAGATGGGGGGAGAGACCCAGTACTTC.

The chain couples TRBV5-6 to TRBJ1-2, with 7 positions matching TRBD1. The ends lost 4 bases at V and 2 bases at J; junction bases unmatched: 2. The CDR3 loop spans 13 amino acids. Germline V CDR1 and CDR2: SGHDT, YYEEEE. In DNA form, the CDR3 reads TGTGCCAGCAGCACGGACAGGAACTATGGCTACACCTTC. Translating it yields CASSTDRNYGYTF. Combining the CDR3 with reference TRBV5-6 and TRBJ1-2 gives the whole variable domain DAGVTQSPTHLIKTRGQQVTLRCSPKSGHDTVSWYQQALGQGPQFIFQYYEEEERQRGNFPDRFSGHQFPNYSSELNVNALLLGDSALYLCASSTDRNYGYTFGSGTRLTVV.